This T cell receptor beta chain was profiled in a study of metastatic and nonmetastatic thyroid tumors. Study summary: Malignant thyroid and benign thyroid patients provided blood and tumor or nodule tissue whose repertoires were compared.

Authors' methods: Clinicopathological groups of papillary thyroid cancer showed CDR3 differences that were used to build a distant-metastasis classifier. MiXCR was used by TCRdb to re-call the PCR reads. The V and J calls were determined by TCRdb, not by the authors. The table lists tens of thousands of clones, 20% to 25% of them singletons. There were no patients who had received any treatment before thyroid surgery. The table lists this clone with many counts. Germline loops: CDR1 SGHVS, CDR2 FNYEAQ. This CDR3 comprises 15 residues. V lost 5 bases and J 2 bases, leaving 14 bases between the germline ends.

The source is a female donor with papillary thyroid cancer or a benign thyroid nodule (not recorded which). Some clones in this sample may be carry-over from other donors' samples. Sequences were obtained from adjacent normal tissue. The chain has TRBV7-6 and TRBJ2-3; D is undetermined. The CDR3, as DNA: TGTGCCAGCAGCCCACGAGGTCTGTTCACAGATACGCAGTATTTT. Its translation is CASSPRGLFTDTQYF.